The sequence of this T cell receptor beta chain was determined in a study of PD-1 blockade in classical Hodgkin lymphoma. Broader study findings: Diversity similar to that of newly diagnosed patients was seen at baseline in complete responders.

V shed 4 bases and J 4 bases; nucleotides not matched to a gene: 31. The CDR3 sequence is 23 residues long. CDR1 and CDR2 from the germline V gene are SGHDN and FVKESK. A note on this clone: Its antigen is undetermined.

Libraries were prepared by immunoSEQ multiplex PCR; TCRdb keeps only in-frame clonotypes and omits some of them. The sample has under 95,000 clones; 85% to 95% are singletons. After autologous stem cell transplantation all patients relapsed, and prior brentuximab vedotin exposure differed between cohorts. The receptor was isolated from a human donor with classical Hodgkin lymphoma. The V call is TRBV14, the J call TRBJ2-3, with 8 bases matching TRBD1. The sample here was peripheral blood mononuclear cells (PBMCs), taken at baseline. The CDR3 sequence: CASSPVLRTGSMGLGRTPDTQYF. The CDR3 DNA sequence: TGTGCCAGCAGCCCGGTTCTTAGGACAGGGTCGATGGGACTCGGGAGAACCCCAGATACGCAGTATTTT. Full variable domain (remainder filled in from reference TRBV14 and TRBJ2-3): EAGVTQFPSHSVIEKGQTVTLRCDPISGHDNLYWYRRVMGKEIKFLLHFVKESKQDESGMPNNRFLAERTGGTYSTLKVQPAELEDSGVYFCASSPVLRTGSMGLGRTPDTQYFGPGTRLTVL.